This record looks at one T cell receptor beta chain sequence and its context. There are a few counts of this clonotype. No antigen is known for it. No base-level quality is on record; no much larger clone is a single base apart. The library was obtained by PCR. The instrument given in TCRdb is NextSeq 500. Bulk TCR libraries were made following a previously described method, with the TCR primers given in Table S5. The Qiagen AllPrep DNA/RNA kit was used to purify total RNA. Reads from multiple sequencing runs of the same library were pooled before analysis. The authors' pipeline ran thus. Reads were retained only if the reads had an exact TCR constant sequence, and the retained reads were trimmed to 150 nt and grouped according to their 12-nt molecular barcodes. Reads within each barcode group were sub-clustered using a 15% Levenshtein threshold, and quality-weighted consensus sequences were constructed for each RNA molecule. Non-functional sequences were discarded, and so were lower-count sequences lying one edit away from another sequence. Based on fitting two negative binomial distributions, any barcode sub-cluster with under 20% of the maximum read count was discarded. In TCRdb, the public reads were trimmed at Q25 with fastp and aligned with MiXCR, with productive beta chains retained. Rows are combined by CDR3 protein, so each entry shows the most common genes and DNA. The V and J calls follow TCRdb's processing rather than the paper's. The sample has under 600,000 distinct CDR3 sequences on record, 25% of them singletons. Under 0.85% of the sample goes to the ten largest clones.

Libraries of naive CD8 T cells were built from around 18,000 to 910,000 sorted cells, with 10%, 30% or 50% of the purified RNA used. Naive CD8 T cells, defined as CD8+CD4-CCR7+CD45RA+, were FACS-sorted into RLT Plus buffer on a BD FACSAria II. To test detection sensitivity, Jurkat RNA equivalent to over 8 TCR copies was spiked into samples of roughly 20,000-1,100,000 naive CD8 T cells. CD8 T cells were enriched using RosetteSep CD8+ T Cell Enrichment Cocktail and Ficoll-Paque, and the enriched cells then underwent ACK red cell lysis. This sample is drawn from a study of molecular identifiers for immune sequencing clone quantification (dated by TCRdb to 2016 to 2018). For the wider study: For a replicate experiment, RNA from approximately 20,000 or 100,000 naive CD8 T cells was divided into five aliquots, of which four were sequenced. The study was a methods study using CD8 T cells to benchmark molecular-identifier clustering-based TCR repertoire sequencing (MIDCIRS) and TCR RNA copy counting.

The germline V gene provides CDR1 SGHAT and CDR2 FQNNGV. The CDR3 covers 17 residues, taking in both the cysteine and the phenylalanine. Just the 51-base CDR3 DNA is kept, in frame starting at base 1. V lost 5 bases and J lost 2 bases, and the count of bases not matched to a germline gene is 13. Paper-wide results and their limitations: About 3 recovered TCR RNA copies per cell were obtained by modeling, versus about 10 by digital PCR, implying a capture efficiency of 30% to 35%. Even against a background of one million naive CD8 T cells, spiked-in Jurkat TCR RNA amounting to a single cell's worth was reported to be detectable. Naive libraries contained spiked-in Jurkat TCR RNA (roughly 10 copies' worth), which is not part of the donor repertoire. In CMV-specific effector cells, clones with more than 20 RNA copies contained over 98% of molecules, whereas in naive cells such clones contained under 1% of molecules. Without barcode sub-clustering, chimeric consensus sequences inflated TCR diversity; chimeras reached as high as 47%. Highly expanded clone sizes could be underestimated because identical TCR molecules may share a barcode.

The TCR comes from a human donor in good health. Some libraries in this study had Jurkat cell RNA spiked in. The rearrangement combines TRBV11-2 with TRBJ2-3, and 7 bases in between align with TRBD2. The sequenced sample consisted of naive CD8+ T cells from blood, with Jurkat cell RNA spiked in. This specimen's cell subset or site label, interpreted: FACS-sorted CD8+CD4-CCR7+CD45RA+ naive T cells. The CDR3: CASSPSGGGAITDTQYF. The base sequence is TGTGCCAGCAGCCCTAGCGGTGGGGGAGCTATCACAGATACGCAGTATTTT. With the portions outside the CDR3 filled from the reference TRBV11-2 and TRBJ2-3 genes, the complete variable region becomes EAGVAQSPRYKIIEKRQSVAFWCNPISGHATLYWYQQILGQGPKLLIQFQNNGVVDDSQLPKDRFSAERLKGVDSTLKIQPAKLEDSAVYLCASSPSGGGAITDTQYFGPGTRLTVL.